The 24 T cell receptor beta chains below come from one sample, sequenced in a study of T cell clones after liver transplantation. TCRdb keeps only in-frame clones here, not all; method: immunoSEQ multiplex PCR. The table has about 74,000 clones, 80% seen once; the top ten hold 0.55% to 0.75%. The source material was CD4+ T cells from blood, sampled before liver transplant. These receptor sequences come from a human donor who received a liver transplant.

The chain combines TRBV15 with TRBJ2-3, with D possibly matching TRBD2 (5 bases). Germline V gene data show CDR1 as LNHNV and CDR2 as YYDKDF (reference sequence). V lost 1 base and J 1 base, leaving 6 bases between the germline ends. CDR3 length equals 14 residues. The CDR3 loop reads CATSRVGGTDTQYF. The CDR3 region has the DNA TGTGCCACCAGCAGAGTCGGGGGCACAGATACGCAGTATTTT.

The chain joins TRBV7-2 to TRBJ1-3; D perhaps matches TRBD1 (5 bases). V was clipped by 2 bases and J by 0 bases, with 11 bases between them. The germline V gene has CDR1 SGHTA and CDR2 FQGNSA. CDR3 length: 16 residues. The CDR3 sequence is CASSLQGTNSGNTIYF. The CDR3 nucleotides read TGTGCCAGCAGCTTACAAGGGACGAACTCTGGAAACACCATATATTTT.

The chain couples TRBV29-1 to TRBJ2-7, with D perhaps assigned TRBD1 or TRBD2 (5 bases each). The CDR3 spans 12 residues. Trimming shortened V by 6 bases and J by 4 bases, and 13 bases separated the two germline ends. Germline V gene sequence: CDR1 SQVTM, CDR2 ANQGSEA. The CDR3 here is CSVGTQVYEQYF. The CDR3, as DNA: TGCAGCGTCGGGACCCAAGTTTACGAGCAGTACTTC.

The chain joins TRBV28 to TRBJ2-3, with D possibly being TRBD2 (6 bases). The CDR3 spans 15 residues. V lost 5 bases and J lost 2, with 14 bases in between. Looked up from germline, CDR1 is MDHEN and CDR2 is SYDVKM. This CDR3 reads CASSPTGSATDTQYF. The CDR3 DNA reads TGTGCCAGCAGTCCGACCGGGAGCGCCACAGATACGCAGTATTTT. The full variable domain, completed using reference TRBV28 and TRBJ2-3, is DVKVTQSSRYLVKRTGEKVFLECVQDMDHENMFWYRQDPGLGLRLIYFSYDVKMKEKGDIPEGYSVSREKKERFSLILESASTNQTSMYLCASSPTGSATDTQYFGPGTRLTVL.

The chain couples TRBV10-1 to TRBJ2-1; D may be TRBD1 (6 bases). Germline V gene data show CDR1 as WNHNN and CDR2 as SYGVQD (reference sequence). The CDR3 extends over 15 amino acids. Deletions cut 9 bases from V and 4 bases from J, with 19 bases between. The CDR3 DNA reads as TGCGCCAGTAGTACAGGGACACTCCCTTACAATGAGCAGTTCTTC. Amino acid sequence: CASSTGTLPYNEQFF.

This chain links TRBV7-2 with TRBJ2-5; 11 bases map to TRBD1. The CDR3 sequence is 15 residues long. J lost 5 bases, V lost 3 bases, and 5 bases had no gene match. CDR1 is SGHTA and CDR2 is FQGNSA in the germline V gene. The CDR3 DNA follows: TGTGCCAGCAGCTTGGACAGGGGGCTATCTGAGACCCAGTACTTC. It specifies CASSLDRGLSETQYF. Supplemented by reference TRBV7-2 and TRBJ2-5, the full variable domain reads GAGVSQSPSNKVTEKGKDVELRCDPISGHTALYWYRQSLGQGLEFLIYFQGNSAPDKSGLPSDRFSAERTGGSVSTLTIQRTQQEDSAVYLCASSLDRGLSETQYFGPGTRLLVL.

This chain connects TRBV29-1 to TRBJ2-1, with D uncertain. Trimming cost V 0 bases and J 4 bases, with 10 bases left between them. Germline-derived CDR1 and CDR2 are SQVTM and ANQGSEA. This CDR3 has 14 residues. This CDR3 is CSVEEGPRYNEQFF. In DNA, the CDR3 is TGCAGCGTTGAAGAAGGACCTCGATACAATGAGCAGTTCTTC.

J is TRBJ2-7 and V is TRBV7-9, with 8 bases that match TRBD1. J lost 2 bases, V lost 5 bases, and 11 bases had no gene match. Germline values: CDR1 SEHNR, CDR2 FQNEAQ (reference sequence). CDR3 length: 16 residues. The CDR3 reads CASSPKDRDMAYEQYF. DNA for the CDR3: TGTGCCAGCAGCCCTAAGGACAGGGATATGGCCTACGAGCAGTACTTC.

The chain couples TRBV5-4 to TRBJ2-1, with TRBD1 identical over 8 bases. The ends lost 4 bases at V and 1 base at J; junction bases unmatched: 4. Germline V gene sequence: CDR1 SGHNT, CDR2 YYREEE (reference sequence). The length of the CDR3 is 15 residues. CDR3 coding DNA: TGTGCCAGCAGCGCGACAGGGGATTCCTACAATGAGCAGTTCTTC. Its protein product is CASSATGDSYNEQFF. Full variable domain (remainder filled in from reference TRBV5-4 and TRBJ2-1): ETGVTQSPTHLIKTRGQQVTLRCSSQSGHNTVSWYQQALGQGPQFIFQYYREEENGRGNFPPRFSGLQFPNYSSELNVNALELDDSALYLCASSATGDSYNEQFFGPGTRLTVL.

The chain links TRBV27 to TRBJ2-7; 11 positions match TRBD2. CDR1 and CDR2 from the germline V gene are MNHEY and SMNVEV (reference sequence). CDR3 size: 16 residues. V lost 0 bases and J lost 4; bases outside the gene matches: 5. CDR3 loop: CASSLSTSGTRYEQYF. The CDR3 DNA reads TGTGCCAGCAGTTTATCGACTAGCGGGACCAGGTACGAGCAGTACTTC.

This clone was observed a few times. The V gene is TRBV5-1, the J gene TRBJ2-1; 7 bases are a match to TRBD2. Per the germline V gene, CDR1 is SGHRS and CDR2 is YFSETQ. The CDR3 loop spans 15 amino acids. V lost 1 base to trimming and J lost 7 bases; unmatched junction nucleotides: 8. The CDR3 coding sequence is TGCGCCAGCAGCTTGAACCAGCGGGATGTGAATGAGCAGTTCTTC. Its translation: CASSLNQRDVNEQFF.

The chain uses TRBV28 and TRBJ2-5; no clear D gene. This CDR3 is 15 amino acids long. The V gene lost 0 bases and the J gene lost 2 bases, with 10 bases spanning the gap. In germline, CDR1 is MDHEN, CDR2 SYDVKM. In nucleotides, the CDR3 is TGTGCCAGCAGTTTATGGACGGCTAGTCAAGAGACCCAGTACTTC. Its translation: CASSLWTASQETQYF.

The rearrangement uses TRBV5-1 and TRBJ2-5; D remains unclear. The V and J ends lost 5 bases and 1 base respectively, with 12 bases between them. The germline V gene encodes CDR1 SGHRS and CDR2 YFSETQ. The CDR3 has 14 residues. CDR3 DNA: TGCGCCAGCAGGCGCGAACAGATCCAAGAGACCCAGTACTTC. Translation gives CASRREQIQETQYF.

The J gene is TRBJ2-3, the V gene TRBV21-1; no check of the table's D call, TRBD2, against the DNA was made. TRBV21-1 is described as a pseudogene. The CDR3 runs to 17 residues. CDR3 sequence (DNA): TGTGCCAGCAGCAAAGAAGGGCCGGGAGCTTGGCGAGATACGCAGTATTTT. Residues: CASSKEGPGAWRDTQYF.

This clone is a singleton in its sample. The chain links TRBV6-6 to TRBJ2-7; perhaps TRBD1 as D (5 bases). CDR1 and CDR2 from the germline V gene are MNHNY and SVGAGI (reference sequence). The CDR3 runs 14 residues. V lost 5 bases, J lost 0 bases, and 11 bases lay in between. For the CDR3, the DNA is TGTGCCAGCAGTCCCATCCAGGGCTCCTACGAGCAGTACTTC. Protein sequence: CASSPIQGSYEQYF.

The V call is TRBV5-4, the J call TRBJ2-7; TRBD1 might be the D (6 bases). V lost 5 bases to trimming and J lost 0 bases, with 18 bases between them. Germline V gene data show CDR1 as SGHNT and CDR2 as YYREEE (reference sequence). CDR3 size: 16 residues. CDR3 in amino acids: CASSSEQGRSSYEQYF. CDR3 bases: TGTGCCAGCAGTAGTGAACAGGGCCGCAGCTCCTACGAGCAGTACTTC.

This chain joins TRBV28 and TRBJ1-2; 9 positions agree with TRBD1. Germline CDR1 and CDR2: MDHEN and SYDVKM. The CDR3 is 14 residues long. The V and J ends lost 1 base and 8 bases, in that order; junction bases with no gene match: 5. The CDR3: CASSLLGTGKGYTF. The CDR3 bases are TGTGCCAGCAGTTTATTAGGGACAGGGAAAGGCTACACCTTC.

The V and J genes are TRBV5-1 and TRBJ2-1; 8 positions match TRBD2. With V trimmed by 4 bases and J by 3 bases, 6 bases remained unmatched. Germline CDR1 and CDR2: SGHRS and YFSETQ. The CDR3 is made up of 15 amino acids. The CDR3: CASSLLAESYNEQFF. The CDR3, as DNA: TGCGCCAGCAGCCTACTAGCGGAGAGCTACAATGAGCAGTTCTTC.

The chain couples TRBV11-3 to TRBJ2-7; D possibly matches TRBD1 or TRBD2 (5 bases each). Germline CDR1 SGHNT, CDR2 YENEEA. The CDR3 is made up of 13 amino acids. V dropped 5 bases and J dropped 7 bases, with 15 bases sitting between them. CDR3 region: CASSGGAGQEQYF. The CDR3 DNA follows: TGTGCCAGCAGCGGGGGAGCCGGTCAGGAGCAGTACTTC.

This clone was counted between two and nine times. The chain employs TRBV28 and TRBJ2-1; maybe TRBD2 (5 bases). Trimming cost V 8 bases and J 3 bases, with 23 bases left between them. CDR3 length: 17 residues. CDR1 and CDR2 (germline): MDHEN, SYDVKM. This CDR3 is CASVPSIPGWGYNEQFF. The CDR3 DNA reads as TGTGCCAGCGTCCCTTCAATCCCGGGGTGGGGCTACAATGAGCAGTTCTTC.

The genes are TRBV19 and TRBJ1-3, with D perhaps matching TRBD1 (5 bases). Germline V gives CDR1 LNHDA, CDR2 SQIVND (reference sequence). The CDR3 loop spans 16 amino acids. V lost 3 bases and J lost 0, with 12 bases in between. CDR3 nucleotide sequence: TGTGCCAGTAGTATTGGCCGGGGGAACTCTGGAAACACCATATATTTT. Encoded protein: CASSIGRGNSGNTIYF. Drawing the rest from reference TRBV19 and TRBJ1-3, the complete variable domain is DGGITQSPKYLFRKEGQNVTLSCEQNLNHDAMYWYRQDPGQGLRLIYYSQIVNDFQKGDIAEGYSVSREKKESFPLTVTSAQKNPTAFYLCASSIGRGNSGNTIYFGEGSWLTVV.

The chain joins TRBV4-1 to TRBJ2-1, with D perhaps matching TRBD2 (5 bases). There are 15 residues in the CDR3. From germline, CDR1 is MGHRA and CDR2 YSYEKL. Between the trimmed V and J ends, which lost 1 base and 7 bases, there was a span of 14 bases. In DNA, the CDR3 is TGCGCCAGCAGCCAAGGTGGGAGAGGTAAAAATGAGCAGTTCTTC. Translation: CASSQGGRGKNEQFF.

The chain couples TRBV4-1 to TRBJ2-3, with D perhaps TRBD1 (6 bases). V dropped 1 base and J dropped 2 bases, with 13 bases sitting between them. This CDR3 has 16 amino acids. Per germline, CDR1 MGHRA and CDR2 YSYEKL. CDR3 amino acids: CASSQAAGATTDTQYF. The CDR3, as DNA: TGCGCCAGCAGCCAAGCGGCAGGGGCAACCACAGATACGCAGTATTTT.

The chain couples TRBV29-1 to TRBJ2-1, with TRBD2 matching over 14 bases. The CDR3 runs 13 residues. J was trimmed by 9 bases and V by 8 bases; bases with no gene match: 6. Germline V lookup: CDR1 SQVTM, CDR2 ANQGSEA. CDR3 nucleotide sequence: TGCAGCTCGGGACTAGCGGGAGTCGGTGAGCAGTTCTTC. Encoded protein: CSSGLAGVGEQFF.